This entry features one T cell receptor (beta chain) sequence. Its antigen is not identified. Each CDR3 protein is one row after TCRdb ran MiXCR on the 5' RACE reads. The sample includes just under 600,000 distinct CDR3 sequences, roughly 12% of them seen just once. This CDR3 has 15 residues. The germline V gene has CDR1 KGHSH and CDR2 LQKENI. V was clipped by 6 bases and J by 8 bases, with 20 bases between them. The data belong to a study of T cells after yellow fever vaccination. General observations from the study: Clones from primary vaccination mostly reappeared after the booster (less than 98% CD4, 88% CD8).

The chain recombines TRBV18 with TRBJ1-5, with D perhaps TRBD1 (6 bases). The material sequenced was PBMCs, taken on the day of the yellow fever booster vaccination. The sequence was obtained from a man aged 25 to 40 who received the YFV17D yellow fever vaccine. This chain's CDR3 is CASSTSHGAGEPQHF. The CDR3 DNA sequence: TGTGCCAGCTCTACCAGTCACGGAGCAGGGGAGCCCCAGCATTTT.